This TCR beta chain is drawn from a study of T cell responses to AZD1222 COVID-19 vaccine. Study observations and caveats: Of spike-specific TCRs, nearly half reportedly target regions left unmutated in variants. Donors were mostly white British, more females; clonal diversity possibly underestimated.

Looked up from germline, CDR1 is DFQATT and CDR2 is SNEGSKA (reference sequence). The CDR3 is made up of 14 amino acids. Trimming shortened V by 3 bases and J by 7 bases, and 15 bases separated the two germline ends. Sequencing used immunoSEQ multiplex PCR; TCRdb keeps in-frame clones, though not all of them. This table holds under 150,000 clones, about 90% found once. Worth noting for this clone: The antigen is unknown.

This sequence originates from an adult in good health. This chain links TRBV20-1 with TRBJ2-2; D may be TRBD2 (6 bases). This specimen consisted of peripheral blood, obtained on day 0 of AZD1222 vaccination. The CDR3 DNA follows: TGCAGTGCTAGTATTGACCTCGGGGGCGGGGAGCTGTTTTTT. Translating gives CSASIDLGGGELFF.